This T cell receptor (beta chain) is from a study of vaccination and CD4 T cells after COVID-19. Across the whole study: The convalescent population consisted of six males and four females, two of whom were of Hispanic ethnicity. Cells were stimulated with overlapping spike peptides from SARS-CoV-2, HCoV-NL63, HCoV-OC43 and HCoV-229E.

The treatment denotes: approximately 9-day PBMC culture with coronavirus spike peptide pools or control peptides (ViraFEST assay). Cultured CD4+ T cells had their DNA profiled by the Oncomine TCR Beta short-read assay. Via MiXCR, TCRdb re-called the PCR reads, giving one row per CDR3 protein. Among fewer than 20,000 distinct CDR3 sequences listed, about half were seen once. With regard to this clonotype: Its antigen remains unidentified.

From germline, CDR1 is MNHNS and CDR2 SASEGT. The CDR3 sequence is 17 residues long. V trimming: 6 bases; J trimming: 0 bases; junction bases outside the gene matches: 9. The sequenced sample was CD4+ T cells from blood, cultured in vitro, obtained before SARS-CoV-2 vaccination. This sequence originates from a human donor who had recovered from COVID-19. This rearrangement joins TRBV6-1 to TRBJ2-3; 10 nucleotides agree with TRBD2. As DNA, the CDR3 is TGTGCCAGCAGGGATCGGTTAGCGGGGGGCAGCACAGATACGCAGTATTTT. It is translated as CASRDRLAGGSTDTQYF.